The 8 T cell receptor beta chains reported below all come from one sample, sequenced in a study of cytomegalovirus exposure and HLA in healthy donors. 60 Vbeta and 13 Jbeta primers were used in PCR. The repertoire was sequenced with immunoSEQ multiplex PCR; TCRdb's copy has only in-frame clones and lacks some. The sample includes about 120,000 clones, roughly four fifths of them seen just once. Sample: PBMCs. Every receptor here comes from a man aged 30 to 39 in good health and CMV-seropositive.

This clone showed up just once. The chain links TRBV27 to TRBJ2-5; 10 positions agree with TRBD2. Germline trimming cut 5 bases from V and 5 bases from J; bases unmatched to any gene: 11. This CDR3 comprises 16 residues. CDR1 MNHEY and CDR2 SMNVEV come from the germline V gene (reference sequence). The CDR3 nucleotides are TGTGCCAGCAGTGTGATACAGCGGGGGGGCCTTGAGACCCAGTACTTC. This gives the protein CASSVIQRGGLETQYF.

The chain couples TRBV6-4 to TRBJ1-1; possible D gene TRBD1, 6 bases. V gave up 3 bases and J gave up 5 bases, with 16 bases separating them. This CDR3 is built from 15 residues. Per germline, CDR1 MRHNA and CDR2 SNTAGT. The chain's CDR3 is CASSEDGEGVTEAFF. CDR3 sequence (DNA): TGTGCCAGCAGTGAAGACGGGGAGGGGGTTACTGAAGCTTTCTTT.

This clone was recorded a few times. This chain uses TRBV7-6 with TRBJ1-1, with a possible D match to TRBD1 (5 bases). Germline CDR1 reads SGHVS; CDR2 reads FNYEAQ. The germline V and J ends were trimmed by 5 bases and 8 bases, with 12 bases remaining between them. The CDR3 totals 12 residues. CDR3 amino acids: CASSPSGVEAFF. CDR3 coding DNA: TGTGCCAGCAGCCCCTCGGGGGTAGAAGCTTTCTTT.

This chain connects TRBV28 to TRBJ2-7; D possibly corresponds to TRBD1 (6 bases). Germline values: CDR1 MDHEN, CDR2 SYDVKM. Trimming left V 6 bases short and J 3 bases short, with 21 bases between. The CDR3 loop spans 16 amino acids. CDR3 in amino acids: CASSTQGYREGYEQYV. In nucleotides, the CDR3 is TGTGCCAGCAGCACCCAGGGGTACAGGGAAGGCTACGAGCAGTACGTC.

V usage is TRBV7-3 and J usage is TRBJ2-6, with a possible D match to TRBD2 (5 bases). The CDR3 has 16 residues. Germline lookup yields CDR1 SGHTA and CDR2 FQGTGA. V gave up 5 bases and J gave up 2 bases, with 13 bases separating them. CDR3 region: CASSPRGIAGANVLTF. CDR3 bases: TGTGCCAGCAGCCCCCGAGGGATCGCTGGGGCCAACGTCCTGACTTTC.

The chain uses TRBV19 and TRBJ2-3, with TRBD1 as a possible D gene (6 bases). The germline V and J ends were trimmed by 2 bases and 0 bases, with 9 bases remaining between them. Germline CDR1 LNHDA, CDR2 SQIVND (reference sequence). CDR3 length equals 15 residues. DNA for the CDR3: TGTGCCAGTAGTATACAGCAGGGGAGCACAGATACGCAGTATTTT. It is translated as CASSIQQGSTDTQYF.

The CDR3 spells CASSSPTSGGDIYEQYF. Written as DNA, the CDR3 is TGTGCCAGCAGCTCGCCCACTAGCGGGGGAGATATCTACGAGCAGTACTTC. V gene TRBV7-8 combines with J gene TRBJ2-5, with TRBD2 matching over 11 bases. The DNA end is more similar to TRBJ2-7, so the J call may be wrong. Germline V gene data show CDR1 as SGHVS and CDR2 as FQNEAQ. CDR3 length: 17 residues.

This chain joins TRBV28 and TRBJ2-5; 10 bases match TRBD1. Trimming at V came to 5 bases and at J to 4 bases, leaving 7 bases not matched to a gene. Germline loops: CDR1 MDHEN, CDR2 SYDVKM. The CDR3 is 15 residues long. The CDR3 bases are TGTGCCAGCAGTGAGACAGGGGGCAGGGCAGAGACCCAGTACTTC. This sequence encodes CASSETGGRAETQYF.